This T cell receptor (beta chain) is from a study of shared clonotypes between healthy human individuals. Findings of the study overall: With a handful of donors compared, around 5% of naive CD4 clonotypes were shared. Memory subsets generally showed smaller estimated richness than naive subsets did. The small donor group covered limited genetic and exposure diversity.

To note about this clone: Its specificity is unknown.

Assay used: immunoSEQ multiplex PCR; TCRdb lists only in-frame clones, some missing. The table shows just over 2,000,000 clones, with roughly 95% occurring only once. The CDR3 contains 16 residues. The V gene lost 1 base and the J gene lost 2 bases, with 13 bases spanning the gap. CDR1 and CDR2 from the germline V gene are MGHRA and YSYEKL. Input material: naive CD4+ T cells sorted from blood. Regarding subset: CD45RA+ positively selected. The sequence was obtained from a man in his late teens or twenties in good health. The V and J genes are TRBV4-1 and TRBJ2-3; D remains ambiguous. As DNA, the CDR3 is TGCGCCAGCAGCCAAGGGGTCGTAACAATCACAGATACGCAGTATTTT. Translated, it gives CASSQGVVTITDTQYF.